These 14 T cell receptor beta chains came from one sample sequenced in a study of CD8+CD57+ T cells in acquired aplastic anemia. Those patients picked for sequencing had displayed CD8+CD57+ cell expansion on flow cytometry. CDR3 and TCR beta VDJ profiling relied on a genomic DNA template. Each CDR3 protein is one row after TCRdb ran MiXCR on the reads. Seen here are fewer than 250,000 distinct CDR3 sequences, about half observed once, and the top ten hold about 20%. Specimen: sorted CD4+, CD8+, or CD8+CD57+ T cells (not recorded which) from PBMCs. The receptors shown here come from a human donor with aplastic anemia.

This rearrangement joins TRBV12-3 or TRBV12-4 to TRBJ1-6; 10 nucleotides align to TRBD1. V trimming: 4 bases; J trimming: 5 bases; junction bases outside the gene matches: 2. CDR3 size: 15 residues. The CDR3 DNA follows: TGTGCCAGCAGTTCGGGGACAGGGGATAATTCACCCCTCCACTTT. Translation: CASSSGTGDNSPLHF.

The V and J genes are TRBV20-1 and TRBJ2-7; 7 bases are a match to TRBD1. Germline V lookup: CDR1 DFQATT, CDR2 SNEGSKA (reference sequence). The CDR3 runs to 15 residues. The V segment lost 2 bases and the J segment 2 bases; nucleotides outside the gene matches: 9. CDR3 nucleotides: TGCAGTGCTAGAAACCCGGGACAGCATACCTACGAGCAGTACTTC. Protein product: CSARNPGQHTYEQYF.

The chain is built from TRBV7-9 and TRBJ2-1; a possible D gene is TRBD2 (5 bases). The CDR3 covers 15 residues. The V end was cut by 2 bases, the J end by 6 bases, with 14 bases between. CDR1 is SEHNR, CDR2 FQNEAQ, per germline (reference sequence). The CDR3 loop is CASSLFLERVNEQFF. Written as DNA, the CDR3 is TGTGCCAGCAGCTTATTCTTGGAGAGGGTCAATGAGCAGTTCTTC.

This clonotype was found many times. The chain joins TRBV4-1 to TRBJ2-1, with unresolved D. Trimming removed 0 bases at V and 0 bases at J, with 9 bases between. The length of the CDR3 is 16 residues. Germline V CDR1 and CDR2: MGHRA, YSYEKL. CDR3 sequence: CASSQEARSSYNEQFF. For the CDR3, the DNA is TGCGCCAGCAGCCAAGAAGCTCGGAGCTCCTACAATGAGCAGTTCTTC.

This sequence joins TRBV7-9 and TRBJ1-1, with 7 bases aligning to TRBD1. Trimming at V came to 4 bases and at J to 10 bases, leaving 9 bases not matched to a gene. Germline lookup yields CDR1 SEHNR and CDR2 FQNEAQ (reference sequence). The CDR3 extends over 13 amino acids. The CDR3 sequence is CASSSYTGERAFF. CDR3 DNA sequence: TGTGCCAGCAGCTCTTACACAGGGGAGAGAGCTTTCTTT.

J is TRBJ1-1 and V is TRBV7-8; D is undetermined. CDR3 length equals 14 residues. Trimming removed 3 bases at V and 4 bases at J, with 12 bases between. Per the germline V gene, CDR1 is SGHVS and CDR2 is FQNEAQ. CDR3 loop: CASSFSQWGTEAFF. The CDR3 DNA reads TGTGCCAGCAGCTTTAGTCAGTGGGGCACTGAAGCTTTCTTT.

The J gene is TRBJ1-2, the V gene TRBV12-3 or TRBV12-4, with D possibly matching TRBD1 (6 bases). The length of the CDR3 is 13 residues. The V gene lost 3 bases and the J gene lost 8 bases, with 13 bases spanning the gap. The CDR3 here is CASSLWGAEGYTF. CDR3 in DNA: TGTGCCAGCAGTTTGTGGGGGGCTGAGGGCTACACCTTC.

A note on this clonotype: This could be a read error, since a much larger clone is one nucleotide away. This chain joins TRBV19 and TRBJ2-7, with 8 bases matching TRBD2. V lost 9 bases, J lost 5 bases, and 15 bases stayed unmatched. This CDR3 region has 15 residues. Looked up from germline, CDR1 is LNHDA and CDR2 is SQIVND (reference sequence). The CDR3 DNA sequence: TGTGCCAGCACCAAGGGCGGGGGGCGATACGACGAGCAGTACTTC. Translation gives CASTKGGGRYDEQYF. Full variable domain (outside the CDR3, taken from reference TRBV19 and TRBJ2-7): DGGITQSPKYLFRKEGQNVTLSCEQNLNHDAMYWYRQDPGQGLRLIYYSQIVNDFQKGDIAEGYSVSREKKESFPLTVTSAQKNPTAFYLCASTKGGGRYDEQYFGPGTRLTVT.

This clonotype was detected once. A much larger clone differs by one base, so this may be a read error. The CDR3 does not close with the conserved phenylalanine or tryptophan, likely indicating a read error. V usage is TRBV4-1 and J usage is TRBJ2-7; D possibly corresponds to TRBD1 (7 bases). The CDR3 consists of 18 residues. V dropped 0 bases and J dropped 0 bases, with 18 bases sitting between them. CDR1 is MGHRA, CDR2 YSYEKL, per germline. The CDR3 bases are TGCGCCAGCAGCCAAGACTGGGGGGCCGGGACAGTCTCCTACGAGCAGTACTCC. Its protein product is CASSQDWGAGTVSYEQYS.

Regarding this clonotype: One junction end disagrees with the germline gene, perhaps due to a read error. This CDR3 is CASSLGARGGPGELSF. For the CDR3, the DNA is TGTGCCAGCAGCTTAGGCGCTCGGGGGGGCCCCGGGGAGCTGTCTTTT. This chain connects TRBV13 to TRBJ2-2; the match to TRBD2 covers 8 bases. The CDR3 spans 16 residues. Germline CDR1 and CDR2: PRHDT and FYEKMQ (reference sequence). The full variable domain, its missing parts supplied by reference TRBV13 and TRBJ2-2, is AAGVIQSPRHLIKEKRETATLKCYPIPRHDTVYWYQQGPGQDPQFLISFYEKMQSDKGSIPDRFSAQQFSDYHSELNMSSLELGDSALYFCASSLGARGGPGELSFGEGSRLTVL.

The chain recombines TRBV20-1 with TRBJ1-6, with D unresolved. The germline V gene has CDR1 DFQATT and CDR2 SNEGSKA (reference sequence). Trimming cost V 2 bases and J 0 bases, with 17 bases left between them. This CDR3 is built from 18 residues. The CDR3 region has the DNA TGCAGTGCTAGAAACGACGAGAGAATAAGCTCCTATAATTCACCCCTCCACTTT. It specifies CSARNDERISSYNSPLHF.

The CDR3 sequence is CASSDWGLYEQYF. CDR3 DNA: TGCGCCAGCAGTGATTGGGGACTGTACGAGCAGTACTTC. The chain recombines TRBV10-2 with TRBJ2-7, with D possibly matching TRBD2 (6 bases). This CDR3 contains 13 residues. CDR1 and CDR2 from the germline V gene are WSHSY and SAAADI. The V gene lost 3 bases and the J gene lost 4 bases, with 10 bases spanning the gap.

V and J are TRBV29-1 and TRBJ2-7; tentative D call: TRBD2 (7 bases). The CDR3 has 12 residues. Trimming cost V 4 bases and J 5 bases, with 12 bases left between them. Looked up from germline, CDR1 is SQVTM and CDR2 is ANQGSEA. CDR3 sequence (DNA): TGCAGCGTTGGGCCGGGGGGCCACGAGCAGTACTTC. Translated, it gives CSVGPGGHEQYF.

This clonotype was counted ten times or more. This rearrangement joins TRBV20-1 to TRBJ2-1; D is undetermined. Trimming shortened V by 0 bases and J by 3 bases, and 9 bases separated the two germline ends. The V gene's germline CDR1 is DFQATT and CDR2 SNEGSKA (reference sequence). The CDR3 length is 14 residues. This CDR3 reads CSARDNRRYNEQFF. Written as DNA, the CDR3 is TGCAGTGCTAGAGATAACCGCCGCTACAATGAGCAGTTCTTC.